What follows describes a single T cell receptor (beta chain). This clonotype was seen only a few times. No antigen is known for it. No base-level quality is on record; no much larger clone is a single base apart. The sample comes from a study of identical twins (TCRdb year 2016). Background for the entire study: The study deep-sequenced TCR alpha and beta repertoires from monozygotic twins, unrelated adults of various ages and cord blood to test whether fetal clonotypes persist. To rule out contamination, the twin experiments were replicated at different times with different library preparation protocols. The research as a whole found: Zero-insertion analyses could be partly confounded by invariant T cells such as MAIT and iNKT, though diverse VJ usage argued against such confounding for most clonotypes. Recombination models systematically underestimated out-of-frame TCR alpha sharing in monozygotic twins but agreed with sharing between unrelated individuals. Out-of-frame TCR alpha sequences shared between twins showed an excess of low generation-probability sequences compared with coincidental sharing between unrelated individuals. Because the same donors could not be followed over many years, the conclusions depended on cross-sectional statistical analysis. In beta out-of-frame sequences, excess twin sharing was weaker, because having fewer shared sequences lowered the signal-to-noise ratio. Abundant cord blood beta clonotypes had fewer insertions, young adult naive repertoires showed a similar but weaker trend, and memory repertoires showed no such trend.

In the germline V gene (reference sequence), CDR1 corresponds to SEHNR and CDR2 to FQNEAQ. The V and J ends are trimmed by 1 base and 6 bases, leaving 12 bases between them. Taken from cysteine to phenylalanine, the CDR3 has 15 residues. The retained sequence is limited to the CDR3, 45 bases, with the frame set at the first base. All donors were healthy Caucasians. Receptor libraries were prepared by 5' RACE. TCRdb lists the instrument as Illumina HiSeq 2000. A universal primer binding site was added through template switching, and the final cDNA carried a unique molecular identifier so that TCR cDNA molecules could be counted accurately. First-strand cDNA for TCR alpha and beta chains was synthesized from specific primers in the conserved constant-segment region. To control for contamination, every cDNA library was double barcoded, receiving both a SMART-Mk sample barcode and Illumina barcodes. TruSeq adapter sequences, together with Illumina sample barcodes, were added in two successive PCR steps. Sequencing of the TCR alpha and beta cDNA libraries was done on the Illumina HiSeq platform using custom primers. Per the original workflow: MiGEC was used to process raw reads and extract unique molecular identifiers, and MiXCR was used to find CDR3 positions. For each individual, recombination models were inferred using an EM algorithm with the repgenHMM and IGoR tools. Shared clonotypes were analyzed with the tcR package in R, and sharing was normalized by the product of cloneset sizes. Out-of-frame nonproductive sequences were analyzed to study raw recombination free of thymic and clonal selection effects. TCRdb cleaned the public reads at Q25 with fastp, built clones with MiXCR and kept in-frame beta chains. Duplicate CDR3 protein sequences are folded into a single record with the most common DNA and genes. The V and J calls and clone size come from TCRdb's table, not from the authors' own analysis. The sample has roughly 1.6 million distinct CDR3 sequences on record, 32% of them singletons. The top ten constitute roughly 0.3% of the sample.

Recombination joined TRBV7-9 with TRBJ1-4; the D gene is unclear. Sequencing was carried out using cord blood. This clonotype was obtained from a newborn girl in good health. The nucleotide sequence reads TGTGCCAGCAGCTTAGGGGTGACTCGAGATGAAAAACTGTTTTTT. Its amino acids are CASSLGVTRDEKLFF.